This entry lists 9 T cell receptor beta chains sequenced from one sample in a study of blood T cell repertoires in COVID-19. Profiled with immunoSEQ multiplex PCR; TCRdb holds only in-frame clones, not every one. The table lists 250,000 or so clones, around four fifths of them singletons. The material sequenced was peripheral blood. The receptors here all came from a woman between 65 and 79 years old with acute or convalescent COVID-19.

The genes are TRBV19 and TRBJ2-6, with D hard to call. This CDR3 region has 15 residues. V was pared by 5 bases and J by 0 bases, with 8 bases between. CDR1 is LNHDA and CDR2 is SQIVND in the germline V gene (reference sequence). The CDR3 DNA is TGTGCCAGTAGTGCAGTCCGCTCTGGGGCCAACGTCCTGACTTTC. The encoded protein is CASSAVRSGANVLTF.

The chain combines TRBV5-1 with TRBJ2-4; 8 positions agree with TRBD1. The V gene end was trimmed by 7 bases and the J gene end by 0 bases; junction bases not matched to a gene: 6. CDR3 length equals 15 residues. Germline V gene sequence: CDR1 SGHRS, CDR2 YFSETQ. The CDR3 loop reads CASRGQGIAKNIQYF. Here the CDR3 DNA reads TGCGCCAGCCGTGGACAGGGAATAGCCAAAAACATTCAGTACTTC.

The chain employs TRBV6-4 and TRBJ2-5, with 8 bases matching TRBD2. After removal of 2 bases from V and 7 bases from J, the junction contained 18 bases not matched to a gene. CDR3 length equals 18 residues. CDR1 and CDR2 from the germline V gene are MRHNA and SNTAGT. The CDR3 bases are TGTGCCAGCAGTGACGCGTCCAGAGGGTGGCGGGGGGAAGGGACCCAGTACTTC. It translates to CASSDASRGWRGEGTQYF.

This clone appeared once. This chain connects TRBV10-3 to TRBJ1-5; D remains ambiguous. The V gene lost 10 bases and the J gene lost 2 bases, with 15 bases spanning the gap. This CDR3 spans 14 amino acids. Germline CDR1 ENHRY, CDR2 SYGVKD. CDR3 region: CANQDGDRNQPQHF. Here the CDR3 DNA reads TGTGCCAACCAGGACGGGGATCGCAATCAGCCCCAGCATTTT.

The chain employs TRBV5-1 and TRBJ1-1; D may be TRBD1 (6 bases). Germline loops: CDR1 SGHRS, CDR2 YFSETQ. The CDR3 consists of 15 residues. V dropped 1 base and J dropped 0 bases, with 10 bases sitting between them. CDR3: CASSLWGQVNTEAFF. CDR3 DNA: TGCGCCAGCAGCTTGTGGGGGCAGGTGAACACTGAAGCTTTCTTT.

CDR3 sequence reads: CAIQETEFNTEAFF. The CDR3 coding sequence is TGTGCCATCCAAGAGACAGAATTTAACACTGAAGCTTTCTTT. J is TRBJ1-1 and V is TRBV10-3; D perhaps matches TRBD1 (5 bases). The CDR3 spans 14 residues. Germline assignment: CDR1 ENHRY and CDR2 SYGVKD. The germline V and J ends were trimmed by 8 bases and 2 bases, with 15 bases remaining between them.

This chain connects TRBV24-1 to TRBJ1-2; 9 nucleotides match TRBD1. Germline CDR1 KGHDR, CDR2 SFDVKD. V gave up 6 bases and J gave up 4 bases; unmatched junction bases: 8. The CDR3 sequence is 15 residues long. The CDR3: CATSILHRGPYGYTF. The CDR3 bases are TGTGCCACCAGTATCCTCCACAGGGGGCCCTATGGCTACACCTTC.

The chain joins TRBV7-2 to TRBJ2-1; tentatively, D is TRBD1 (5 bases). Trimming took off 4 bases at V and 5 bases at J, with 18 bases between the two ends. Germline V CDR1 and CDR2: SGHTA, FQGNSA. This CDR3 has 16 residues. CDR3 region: CASSSLRAGSDNEQFF. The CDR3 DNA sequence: TGTGCCAGCAGCTCTCTCCGGGCAGGGTCCGACAATGAGCAGTTCTTC. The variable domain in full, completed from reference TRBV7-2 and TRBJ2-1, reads GAGVSQSPSNKVTEKGKDVELRCDPISGHTALYWYRQSLGQGLEFLIYFQGNSAPDKSGLPSDRFSAERTGGSVSTLTIQRTQQEDSAVYLCASSSLRAGSDNEQFFGPGTRLTVL.

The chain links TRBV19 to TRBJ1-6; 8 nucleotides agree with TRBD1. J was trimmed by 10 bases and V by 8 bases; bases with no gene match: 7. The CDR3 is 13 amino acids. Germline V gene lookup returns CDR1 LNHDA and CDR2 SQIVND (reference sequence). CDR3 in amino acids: CASSTGGGSPLHF. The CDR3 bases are TGTGCCAGTTCTACAGGGGGTGGATCACCCCTCCACTTT.